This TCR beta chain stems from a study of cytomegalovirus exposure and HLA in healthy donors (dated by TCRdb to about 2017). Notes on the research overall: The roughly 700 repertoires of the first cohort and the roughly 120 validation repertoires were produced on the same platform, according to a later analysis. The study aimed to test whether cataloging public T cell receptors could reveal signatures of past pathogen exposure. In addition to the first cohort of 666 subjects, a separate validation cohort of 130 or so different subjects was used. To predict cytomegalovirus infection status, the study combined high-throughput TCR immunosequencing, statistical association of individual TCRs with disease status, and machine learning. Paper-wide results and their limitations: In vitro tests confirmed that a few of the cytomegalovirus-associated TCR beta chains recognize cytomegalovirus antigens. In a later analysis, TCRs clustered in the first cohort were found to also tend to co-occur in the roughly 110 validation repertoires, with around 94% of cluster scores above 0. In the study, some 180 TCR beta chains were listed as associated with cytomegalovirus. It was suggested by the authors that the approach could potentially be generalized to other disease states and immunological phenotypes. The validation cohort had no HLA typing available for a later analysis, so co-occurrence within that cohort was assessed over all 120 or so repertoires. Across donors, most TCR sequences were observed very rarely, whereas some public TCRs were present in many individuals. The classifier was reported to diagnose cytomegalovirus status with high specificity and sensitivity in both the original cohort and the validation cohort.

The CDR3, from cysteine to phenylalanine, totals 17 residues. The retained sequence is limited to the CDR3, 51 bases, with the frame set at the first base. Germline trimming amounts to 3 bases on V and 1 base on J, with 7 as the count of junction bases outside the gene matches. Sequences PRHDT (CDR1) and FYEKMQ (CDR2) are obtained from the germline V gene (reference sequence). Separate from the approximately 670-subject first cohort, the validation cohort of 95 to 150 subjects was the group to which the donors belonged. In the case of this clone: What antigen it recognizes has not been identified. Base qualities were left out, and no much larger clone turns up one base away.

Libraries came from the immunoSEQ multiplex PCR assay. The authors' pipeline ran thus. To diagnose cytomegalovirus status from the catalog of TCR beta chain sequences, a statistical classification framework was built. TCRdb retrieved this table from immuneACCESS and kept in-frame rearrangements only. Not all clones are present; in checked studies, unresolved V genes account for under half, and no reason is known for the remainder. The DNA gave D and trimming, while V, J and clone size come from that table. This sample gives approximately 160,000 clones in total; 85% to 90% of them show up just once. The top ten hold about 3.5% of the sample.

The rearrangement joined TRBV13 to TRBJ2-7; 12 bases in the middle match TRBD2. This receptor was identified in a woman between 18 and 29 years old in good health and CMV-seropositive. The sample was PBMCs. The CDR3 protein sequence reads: CASSLWLAGGPSYEQYF. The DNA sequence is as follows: TGTGCCAGCAGCTTGTGGCTAGCGGGAGGGCCGTCCTACGAGCAGTACTTC.